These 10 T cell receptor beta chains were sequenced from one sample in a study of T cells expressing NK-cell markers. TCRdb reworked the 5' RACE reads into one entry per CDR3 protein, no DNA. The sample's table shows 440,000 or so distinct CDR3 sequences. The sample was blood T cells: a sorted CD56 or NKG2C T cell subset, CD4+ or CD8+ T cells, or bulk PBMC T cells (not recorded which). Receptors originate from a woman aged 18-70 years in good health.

The CDR3 is CASSIASGGPYEQYF. The rearrangement joins TRBV19 to TRBJ2-7. The CDR3 has 15 amino acids. From germline, CDR1 is LNHDA and CDR2 SQIVND (reference sequence).

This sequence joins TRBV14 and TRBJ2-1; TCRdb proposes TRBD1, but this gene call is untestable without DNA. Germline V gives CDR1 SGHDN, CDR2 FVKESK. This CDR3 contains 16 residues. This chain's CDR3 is CASSQHLYRGVDEQFF. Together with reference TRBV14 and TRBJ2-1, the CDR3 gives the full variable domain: EAGVTQFPSHSVIEKGQTVTLRCDPISGHDNLYWYRRVMGKEIKFLLHFVKESKQDESGMPNNRFLAERTGGTYSTLKVQPAELEDSGVYFCASSQHLYRGVDEQFFGPGTRLTVL.

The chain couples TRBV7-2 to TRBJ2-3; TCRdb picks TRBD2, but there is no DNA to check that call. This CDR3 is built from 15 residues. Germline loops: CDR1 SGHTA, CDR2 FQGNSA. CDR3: CASSSTSGGTDTQYF.

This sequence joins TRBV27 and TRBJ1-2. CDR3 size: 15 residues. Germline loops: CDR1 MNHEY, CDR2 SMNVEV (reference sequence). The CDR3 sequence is CASSLLAWTNYGYTF.

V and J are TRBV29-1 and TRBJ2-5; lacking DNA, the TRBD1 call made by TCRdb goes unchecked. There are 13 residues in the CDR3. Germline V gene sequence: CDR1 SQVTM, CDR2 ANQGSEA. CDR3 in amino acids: CSAFRDRDVTQYF.

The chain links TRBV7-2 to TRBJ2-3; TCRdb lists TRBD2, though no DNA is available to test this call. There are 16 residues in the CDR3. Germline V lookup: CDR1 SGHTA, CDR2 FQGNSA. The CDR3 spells CASSLPSGGLPDTQYF.

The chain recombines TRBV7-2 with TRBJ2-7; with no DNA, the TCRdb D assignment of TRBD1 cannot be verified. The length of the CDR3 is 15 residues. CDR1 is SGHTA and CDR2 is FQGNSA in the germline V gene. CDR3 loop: CASSPGAVSSYEQYF.

CDR3 protein: CSARASGTHEQYF. The chain joins TRBV20-1 to TRBJ2-7; TCRdb reports TRBD1, a call that lacks DNA to check it against. Germline V CDR1 and CDR2: DFQATT, SNEGSKA (reference sequence). The CDR3 extends over 13 amino acids.

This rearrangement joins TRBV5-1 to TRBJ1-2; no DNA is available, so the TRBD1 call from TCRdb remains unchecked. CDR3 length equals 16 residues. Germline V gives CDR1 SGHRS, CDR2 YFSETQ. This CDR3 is CASSLAGGRSNYGYTF.

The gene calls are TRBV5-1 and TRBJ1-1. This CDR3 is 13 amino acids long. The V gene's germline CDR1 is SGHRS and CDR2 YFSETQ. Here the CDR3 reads CASSPISHTEAFF.